The 24 T cell receptor beta chains below were found in one sample sequenced in a study of T cell responses to AZD1222 COVID-19 vaccine. Only in-frame clones appear in the TCRdb table, and some are missing; sequencing was by immunoSEQ multiplex PCR. The sample lists over 45,000 clones, approximately 80% occurring once. The material was peripheral blood, obtained on day 0 of AZD1222 vaccination. Receptor source: an adult in good health.

This sequence joins TRBV2 and TRBJ2-3; D is uncertain. Germline CDR1 and CDR2: SNHLY and FYNNEI. The CDR3 contains 14 residues. V lost 4 bases, J lost 0 bases, and 8 bases lay in between. CDR3 loop: CASSVLQSTDTQYF. DNA for the CDR3: TGTGCCAGCAGTGTTTTACAGAGCACAGATACGCAGTATTTT. Variable domain in full (rest from reference TRBV2 and TRBJ2-3): EPEVTQTPSHQVTQMGQEVILRCVPISNHLYFYWYRQILGQKVEFLVSFYNNEISEKSEIFDDQFSVERPDGSNFTLKIRSTKLEDSAMYFCASSVLQSTDTQYFGPGTRLTVL.

V gene TRBV3-1 (or the pseudogene TRBV3-2) combines with J gene TRBJ2-2; 8 positions match TRBD2. The CDR3 loop spans 17 amino acids. The trim removed 5 bases at V and 5 bases at J, leaving 13 bases unmatched. Germline loops: CDR1 LGHDT, CDR2 YNNKEL (reference sequence). The CDR3 nucleotides are TGTGCCAGCAGCAGAGAACCCGGGACTAGTCCTACCGGGGAGCTGTTTTTT. It encodes CASSREPGTSPTGELFF.

The V and J genes are TRBV6-5 and TRBJ1-3; D may be TRBD1 (5 bases). The V end was cut by 3 bases, the J end by 8 bases, with 14 bases between. This CDR3 contains 14 residues. Germline CDR1 and CDR2: MNHEY and SVGAGI. In DNA form, the CDR3 reads TGTGCCAGCAGTTATTCCCGGGGGAGTTACACCATATATTTT. Protein: CASSYSRGSYTIYF.

The rearrangement joins TRBV15 to TRBJ1-5; D may be TRBD1 (5 bases). The CDR3 covers 14 residues. Trimming stripped 4 bases from V and 4 bases from J, with 11 bases between. Germline V CDR1 and CDR2: LNHNV, YYDKDF (reference sequence). DNA for the CDR3: TGTGCCACCAGCAAGGTACAGGCGAATCAGCCCCAGCATTTT. This codes for CATSKVQANQPQHF.

The rearrangement joins TRBV19 to TRBJ2-7; D may be TRBD1 or TRBD2 (5 bases each). Germline V gene data show CDR1 as LNHDA and CDR2 as SQIVND (reference sequence). V lost 5 bases, J lost 2 bases, and 22 bases lay in between. This CDR3 region has 17 residues. The CDR3 DNA follows: TGTGCCAGTAGTCCCTACACCGGGACGTCGCCTACCTACGAGCAGTACTTC. It is translated as CASSPYTGTSPTYEQYF.

This chain's CDR3 is CASSLNLGPTSYEQYF. In DNA form, the CDR3 reads TGTGCCAGCAGCTTGAATTTGGGGCCAACCTCCTACGAGCAGTACTTC. The V call is TRBV5-4, the J call TRBJ2-7; weak D call: TRBD1 (5 bases). This CDR3 region has 16 residues. Trimming cost V 1 base and J 0 bases, with 14 bases left between them. The germline gives CDR1 SGHNT, CDR2 YYREEE (reference sequence).

The J gene is TRBJ2-7, the V gene TRBV28, with D possibly being TRBD1 (5 bases). The germline gives CDR1 MDHEN, CDR2 SYDVKM. Deletions cut 7 bases from V and 0 bases from J, with 13 bases between. The CDR3 is made up of 14 amino acids. In DNA, the CDR3 is TGTGCCAGCATTCCCAGGGTCCTCTCCTACGAGCAGTACTTC. Translated, it gives CASIPRVLSYEQYF.

This chain links TRBV5-3 with TRBJ1-5; D is unclear. TRBV5-3 is flagged as an ORF with uncertain function. The V end was cut by 4 bases, the J end by 4 bases, with 6 bases between. There are 12 residues in the CDR3. The CDR3: CARSKNNQPQHF. The DNA of the CDR3 is TGTGCCAGAAGCAAAAATAATCAGCCCCAGCATTTT.

V is TRBV29-1 and J is TRBJ1-1, with a tentative D call TRBD1 (5 bases). This CDR3 is 12 amino acids long. Germline CDR1 and CDR2: SQVTM and ANQGSEA. V was shortened by 4 bases and J by 5 bases, with 11 bases between the two germline ends. The CDR3 reads CSVGRKGTEAFF. CDR3 coding DNA: TGCAGCGTTGGCAGAAAGGGGACTGAAGCTTTCTTT.

The chain carries TRBV14 and TRBJ2-1; 8 bases line up with TRBD2. The CDR3 is 15 amino acids. With 4 bases clipped from V and 4 bases from J, the junction kept 6 bases outside the gene matches. The germline CDR1 and CDR2 sequences are SGHDN and FVKESK. The CDR3 loop reads CASSRGLAGYNEQFF. CDR3 nucleotide sequence: TGTGCCAGCAGCCGCGGACTAGCAGGGTACAATGAGCAGTTCTTC.

V gene TRBV18 combines with J gene TRBJ1-2; D not certain. The CDR3 spans 12 residues. Trimming removed 2 bases at V and 3 bases at J, with 4 bases between. Germline CDR1 and CDR2: KGHSH and LQKENI. In DNA, the CDR3 is TGTGCCAGCTCACCAGACGACTATGGCTACACCTTC. Translation gives CASSPDDYGYTF. Complete variable domain (other parts from reference TRBV18 and TRBJ1-2): NAGVMQNPRHLVRRRGQEARLRCSPMKGHSHVYWYRQLPEEGLKFMVYLQKENIIDESGMPKERFSAEFPKEGPSILRIQQVVRGDSAAYFCASSPDDYGYTFGSGTRLTVV.

The chain recombines TRBV6-5 with TRBJ2-1, with no clear D. The CDR3 extends over 15 amino acids. From germline, CDR1 is MNHEY and CDR2 SVGAGI. V was shortened by 0 bases and J by 7 bases, with 13 bases between the two germline ends. CDR3 loop: CASSYSNPQTNEQFF. CDR3 DNA sequence: TGTGCCAGCAGTTACTCGAACCCTCAGACGAATGAGCAGTTCTTC.

The chain uses TRBV5-4 and TRBJ2-7; TRBD1 agrees at 9 bases. Trimming took 0 bases from V and 3 from J; bases not matched to a gene: 4. Per germline, CDR1 SGHNT and CDR2 YYREEE (reference sequence). This CDR3 has 15 residues. The CDR3 bases are TGTGCCAGCAGCTTGGTTGGGACAGGGTACTACGAGCAGTACTTC. Protein sequence: CASSLVGTGYYEQYF.

The V gene is TRBV9, the J gene TRBJ1-1; D is uncertain. The CDR3 is 15 residues long. The germline V and J ends were trimmed by 1 base and 4 bases, with 14 bases remaining between them. Germline loops: CDR1 SGDLS, CDR2 YYNGEE. The CDR3 DNA follows: TGTGCCAGCAGCGTAACGGCCCTCTCGAGCACTGAAGCTTTCTTT. This gives the protein CASSVTALSSTEAFF.

The chain carries TRBV7-2 and TRBJ1-4; D perhaps matches TRBD1 (6 bases). CDR3 length equals 15 residues. The V gene's germline CDR1 is SGHTA and CDR2 FQGNSA. V lost 8 bases to trimming and J lost 4 bases, with 17 bases between them. The CDR3 DNA reads as TGTGCCAGCTCCCGTCGGGGGGCAGATAATGAAAAACTGTTTTTT. It specifies CASSRRGADNEKLFF.

The chain uses TRBV5-8 and TRBJ2-3, with D possibly being TRBD1 or TRBD2 (5 bases each). This CDR3 has 15 amino acids. Between the trimmed V and J ends, which lost 4 bases and 8 bases, there was a span of 20 bases. Looked up from germline, CDR1 is SGHTS and CDR2 is YDEGEE. CDR3 amino acids: CASSDRDLHWGTQYF. CDR3 sequence (DNA): TGTGCCAGCAGCGACCGGGACCTTCACTGGGGTACGCAGTATTTT.

The rearrangement uses TRBV7-2 and TRBJ1-1, with a possible D match to TRBD1 (5 bases). From germline, CDR1 is SGHTA and CDR2 FQGNSA. The V end was cut by 3 bases, the J end by 0 bases, with 11 bases between. The CDR3 spans 15 residues. The CDR3 DNA reads TGTGCCAGCAGCTTCGCCCAGGGAGTGAACACTGAAGCTTTCTTT. Translation: CASSFAQGVNTEAFF.

This clone was seen only once. This chain uses TRBV19 with TRBJ2-3; TRBD2 matches at 9 bases. The CDR3 consists of 14 residues. V trimming: 6 bases; J trimming: 1 base; junction bases outside the gene matches: 2. CDR1 and CDR2 from the germline V gene are LNHDA and SQIVND (reference sequence). CDR3 nucleotides: TGTGCCAGTAGCCTAGCGGGACGCACAGATACGCAGTATTTT. Protein sequence: CASSLAGRTDTQYF.

Worth noting for this clone: One end of the junction is discordant with germline, which a read error may explain. The genes are TRBV6-1 and TRBJ1-5; TRBD1 might be the D (6 bases). Germline V lookup: CDR1 MNHNS, CDR2 SASEGT. CDR3 length: 12 residues. The CDR3 here is CASSEGGQPQHF. The CDR3 DNA reads as TGTGCCAGCAGCGAAGGGGGTCAGCCCCAGCATTTT.

V gene TRBV28 combines with J gene TRBJ1-3; TRBD1 is a possible D gene (5 bases). Trimming took off 2 bases at V and 4 bases at J, with 9 bases between the two ends. The CDR3 covers 14 residues. Germline V gene sequence: CDR1 MDHEN, CDR2 SYDVKM. CDR3 sequence: CASSLNGAGNTIYF. The CDR3 bases are TGTGCCAGCAGTTTAAATGGGGCCGGAAACACCATATATTTT.

The rearrangement joins TRBV7-2 to TRBJ2-2; D unclear. The ends were cut back, 1 base at V and 0 bases at J, with 6 bases in the middle. The CDR3 consists of 15 residues. The germline gives CDR1 SGHTA, CDR2 FQGNSA. The DNA of the CDR3 is TGTGCCAGCAGCTTAGTCGGTACGAACACCGGGGAGCTGTTTTTT. Amino acids: CASSLVGTNTGELFF.

The chain recombines TRBV5-5 with TRBJ1-4; D might be TRBD1 (6 bases). The germline V and J ends were trimmed by 3 bases and 1 base, with 13 bases remaining between them. CDR1 and CDR2 (germline): SGHKS, YYEKEE (reference sequence). This CDR3 is 16 amino acids long. CDR3 amino acids: CASSWGEGGTNEKLFF. The DNA for the CDR3 is TGTGCCAGCAGCTGGGGCGAGGGGGGAACTAATGAAAAACTGTTTTTT.

The chain joins TRBV11-3 to TRBJ2-1; D is unresolved. Trimming removed 1 base at V and 5 bases at J, with 6 bases between. The CDR3 is 13 residues long. The germline CDR1 and CDR2 sequences are SGHNT and YENEEA. The CDR3 sequence: CASSLVVNNEQFF. The CDR3 DNA is TGTGCCAGCAGCTTAGTTGTTAACAATGAGCAGTTCTTC.

CDR3 in DNA: TGTGCCAGCAGCTTAGATTTTCCCGCGGGAGGGGATACGCAGTATTTT. It yields the protein CASSLDFPAGGDTQYF. The rearrangement links TRBV7-2 to TRBJ2-3; 9 bases align to TRBD2. Germline-derived CDR1 and CDR2 are SGHTA and FQGNSA. V lost 1 base, J lost 6 bases, and 8 bases stayed unmatched. The CDR3 runs to 16 residues.